The next 11 T cell receptor beta chains were all read from a single sample in a study of T cells in Graves' hyperthyroidism and ophthalmopathy. RNA transcripts gave rise to amplified TCR beta CDR3 regions. HTBI primers were employed in a first-round RT-PCR of the TCR CDR3. TCRdb processed the multiplex PCR reads anew with MiXCR; each CDR3 protein has one entry. The sample gives some 510,000 distinct CDR3 sequences, roughly 20% of which show up once; more than 25% is in the top ten. The sample consisted of blood. The receptors stem from a man in his late teens or twenties with Graves' hyperthyroidism.

The V and J genes are TRBV6-2 or TRBV6-3 and TRBJ2-7, with 8 positions matching TRBD1. Germline values: CDR1 MNHEY, CDR2 SVGEGT. The trim removed 6 bases at V and 2 bases at J, leaving 18 bases unmatched. The CDR3 sequence is 18 residues long. This chain's CDR3 is CASRPWDRPGRHPYEQYF. In DNA form, the CDR3 reads TGTGCCAGCAGGCCATGGGACAGGCCGGGACGCCACCCCTACGAGCAGTACTTC.

Many counts were recorded for this clonotype. This sequence joins TRBV28 and TRBJ2-5; no clear D. The germline CDR1 and CDR2 sequences are MDHEN and SYDVKM. The CDR3 contains 11 residues. Deletions cut 2 bases from V and 10 bases from J, with 8 bases between. CDR3 sequence reads: CASSLTANQYF. The CDR3 DNA reads TGTGCCAGCAGTTTAACAGCTAACCAGTACTTC.

This clonotype was observed many times. The chain carries TRBV12-3 or TRBV12-4 and TRBJ1-5; D is uncertain. The CDR3 loop spans 16 amino acids. The V end was cut by 2 bases, the J end by 5 bases, with 16 bases between. For the CDR3, the DNA is TGTGCCAGCAGTTTAAGGGTAGGCCTGACCCATCAGCCCCAGCATTTT. The encoded protein is CASSLRVGLTHQPQHF.

This clonotype was observed many times. The chain is built from TRBV7-7 and TRBJ2-5; D is unclear. The CDR3 has 13 residues. Per germline, CDR1 SSHAT and CDR2 FNYEAQ (reference sequence). With 5 bases removed from V and 4 bases from J, the gap between germline ends came to 11 bases. The CDR3 protein is CASSPIPRETQYF. The CDR3, as DNA: TGTGCCAGCAGCCCGATCCCCCGAGAGACCCAGTACTTC.

The chain links TRBV12-3 or TRBV12-4 to TRBJ2-2; 10 bases agree with TRBD2. Germline trimming cut 7 bases from V and 4 bases from J; bases unmatched to any gene: 15. The CDR3 covers 18 residues. CDR3 region: CASKDGRRLAGVTGELFF. DNA of the CDR3: TGTGCCAGCAAAGATGGGCGCAGGCTAGCGGGAGTCACCGGGGAGCTGTTTTTT.

This clonotype has ten or more counts. The chain joins TRBV16 to TRBJ1-3; tentative D call: TRBD1 (5 bases). The V and J ends lost 2 bases and 0 bases respectively, with 8 bases between them. Germline lookup yields CDR1 KGHSY and CDR2 FQNENV. The CDR3 runs to 15 residues. The CDR3 region has the DNA TGTGCCAGCAGCCAACGGGACGGCTCTGGAAACACCATATATTTT. Translation gives CASSQRDGSGNTIYF.

This clonotype was seen ten or more times. The rearrangement joins TRBV5-5 to TRBJ2-4; D uncertain. The V gene's germline CDR1 is SGHKS and CDR2 YYEKEE (reference sequence). V was shortened by 0 bases and J by 6 bases, with 4 bases between the two germline ends. This CDR3 is 12 amino acids long. The CDR3 protein is CASSLDANIQYF. The DNA of the CDR3 is TGTGCCAGCAGCTTGGACGCAAACATTCAGTACTTC.

This clonotype came up many times. The chain has TRBV28 and TRBJ1-5, with unresolved D. Deletions cut 4 bases from V and 3 bases from J, with 4 bases between. The CDR3 runs 12 residues. Germline loops: CDR1 MDHEN, CDR2 SYDVKM. CDR3 loop: CASSSPNQPQHF. The CDR3 bases are TGTGCCAGCAGTTCCCCCAATCAGCCCCAGCATTTT.

This rearrangement joins TRBV20-1 to TRBJ2-7; no definite D call. Trimming removed 2 bases from V and 5 bases from J, with 13 bases in between. CDR1 DFQATT and CDR2 SNEGSKA come from the germline V gene (reference sequence). CDR3 size: 13 residues. DNA of the CDR3: TGCAGTGCTAGATCCCTCCTTCTGGACGAGCAGTACTTC. It yields the protein CSARSLLLDEQYF.

V gene TRBV28 combines with J gene TRBJ2-3, with 8 bases aligning to TRBD2. J gave up 4 bases and V 8 bases, and 11 bases lay outside the gene matches. The CDR3 spans 15 residues. Germline V gene lookup returns CDR1 MDHEN and CDR2 SYDVKM. This CDR3 reads CASFSTSEKADTQYF. The CDR3 DNA reads TGTGCCAGCTTTTCGACTAGCGAGAAGGCAGATACGCAGTATTTT.

The chain uses TRBV12-3 or TRBV12-4 and TRBJ1-5; D might be TRBD1 (5 bases). The CDR3 loop spans 16 amino acids. V lost 6 bases and J lost 0, with 15 bases in between. The DNA of the CDR3 is TGTGCCAGCAGCTTGTGGGGCCTCTATAGCAATCAGCCCCAGCATTTT. This translates into CASSLWGLYSNQPQHF.